The following is a T cell receptor beta chain sequence with its context. This table comes from immunoSEQ multiplex PCR, and its TCRdb copy is limited to in-frame clones, with some not included. The data show around 99,000 clones, roughly 90% seen once. This specimen comes from a study of OX40 agonist ivuxolimab in advanced cancers. Baseline was the first blood sampling point, followed by cycle 4 day 1 and cycle 7 day 1. The CDR3 is 14 amino acids. V lost 4 bases to trimming and J lost 1 base, with 11 bases between them. The germline gives CDR1 SGHRS, CDR2 YFSETQ. The sequenced sample was CD4+ or CD8+ T cells sorted from blood, obtained in a trial of the OX40 agonist ivuxolimab. This receptor was taken from an adult with an advanced solid tumor such as melanoma, head and neck, liver or kidney cancer. The chain couples TRBV5-1 to TRBJ1-2; D perhaps matches TRBD1 (6 bases). The CDR3 region has the DNA TGCGCCAGCAGCCAACAGGGTTTTAACTATGGCTACACCTTC. Its translation: CASSQQGFNYGYTF.